This TCR beta chain was identified in a study of preoperative IRX-2 immunotherapy in early breast cancer. Assay: immunoSEQ multiplex PCR; the TCRdb copy retains only in-frame clones and omits some. The data hold roughly 45,000 clones, with over 85% observed a single time. Treatment defined: preoperative locoregional IRX-2 cytokine immunotherapy. This TCR came from a human donor with breast cancer. Sequences were derived from tumor tissue, sampled after IRX-2 immunotherapy.

The CDR3 spells CAISQQGVGEKLFF. The CDR3 DNA reads TGTGCCATCAGTCAACAGGGAGTAGGGGAAAAACTGTTTTTT. The chain recombines TRBV10-3 with TRBJ1-4, with D maybe TRBD1 (6 bases). From germline, CDR1 is ENHRY and CDR2 SYGVKD. V was cut by 5 bases and J by 8 bases, with 15 bases left in between. The CDR3 has 14 residues.